This T cell receptor beta chain was captured in a study of radiotherapy plus CTLA-4 blockade in lung cancer. As for this clone: Its antigen is unidentified.

This table comes from immunoSEQ multiplex PCR, and its TCRdb copy is limited to in-frame clones, with some not included. The sample lists 40,000 to 55,000 clones, less than 90% occurring once. Trimming stripped 0 bases from V and 0 bases from J, with 5 bases between. This CDR3 is 14 amino acids long. CDR1 and CDR2 from the germline V gene are SGHVS and FNYEAQ. Study-level findings and limits: Radiotherapy was combined with ipilimumab, and tumor-derived TCR clones then expanded in blood. Among reported predictors of response, early blood T cell clone dynamics with interferon-beta performed best.

The rearrangement links TRBV7-6 to TRBJ1-1; D gene uncertain. The clonotype comes from a human donor with non-small cell lung cancer that progressed on radiotherapy plus ipilimumab. Some clones in this sample may be carry-over from other donors' samples. Material: peripheral blood, obtained from a patient treated with radiotherapy plus ipilimumab. The CDR3 reads CASSLAPMNTEAFF. CDR3 nucleotides: TGTGCCAGCAGCTTAGCGCCTATGAACACTGAAGCTTTCTTT.